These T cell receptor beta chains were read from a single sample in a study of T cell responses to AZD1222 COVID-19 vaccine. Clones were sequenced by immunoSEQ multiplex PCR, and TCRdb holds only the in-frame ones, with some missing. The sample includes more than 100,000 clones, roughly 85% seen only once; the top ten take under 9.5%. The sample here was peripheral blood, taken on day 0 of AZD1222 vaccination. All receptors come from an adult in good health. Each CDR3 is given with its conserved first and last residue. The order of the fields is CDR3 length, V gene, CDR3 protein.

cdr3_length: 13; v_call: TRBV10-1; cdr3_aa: CASSRTGENIQYF
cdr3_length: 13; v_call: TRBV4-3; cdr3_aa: CASSNRGNYGYTF
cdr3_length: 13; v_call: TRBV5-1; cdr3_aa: CASSVPDPIGQFF
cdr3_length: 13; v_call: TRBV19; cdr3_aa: CASSIYGNTEAFF
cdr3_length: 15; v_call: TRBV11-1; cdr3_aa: CASSSSQGQAYEQYF
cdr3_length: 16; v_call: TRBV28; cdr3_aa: CASSLAARNSGNTIYF
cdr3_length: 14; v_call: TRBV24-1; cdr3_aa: CATSPRGRNYGYTF
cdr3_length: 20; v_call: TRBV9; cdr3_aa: CASSVDPSFRRPLSYNEQFF
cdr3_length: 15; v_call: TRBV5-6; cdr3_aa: CASSLAAASGTEAFF
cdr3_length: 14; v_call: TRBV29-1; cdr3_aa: CSAMGQFSGNTIYF
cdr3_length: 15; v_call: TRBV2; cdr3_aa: CASRDQMKSYNEQFF
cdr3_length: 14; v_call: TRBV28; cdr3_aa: CASRPPGRSYEQYF
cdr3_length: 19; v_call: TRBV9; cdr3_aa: CASSVDTGGNLLAKNIQYF
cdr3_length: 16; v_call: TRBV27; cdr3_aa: CASRKTLQGTNEKLFF
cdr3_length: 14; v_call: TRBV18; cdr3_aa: CASSPPGLNTEAFF
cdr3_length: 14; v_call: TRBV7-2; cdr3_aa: CASSPRQDYNEQFF
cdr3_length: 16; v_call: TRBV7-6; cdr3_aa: CASSLGDVKNTGELFF
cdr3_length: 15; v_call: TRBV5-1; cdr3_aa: CASSSGTPNTGELFF
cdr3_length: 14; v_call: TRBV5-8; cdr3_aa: CASSWGGGSYGYTF
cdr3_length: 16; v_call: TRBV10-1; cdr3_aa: CASSEGTSGRINEQFF
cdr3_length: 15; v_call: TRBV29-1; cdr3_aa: CSVRTGDSGANVLTF
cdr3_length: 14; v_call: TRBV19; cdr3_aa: CASSIGLMGTEAFF